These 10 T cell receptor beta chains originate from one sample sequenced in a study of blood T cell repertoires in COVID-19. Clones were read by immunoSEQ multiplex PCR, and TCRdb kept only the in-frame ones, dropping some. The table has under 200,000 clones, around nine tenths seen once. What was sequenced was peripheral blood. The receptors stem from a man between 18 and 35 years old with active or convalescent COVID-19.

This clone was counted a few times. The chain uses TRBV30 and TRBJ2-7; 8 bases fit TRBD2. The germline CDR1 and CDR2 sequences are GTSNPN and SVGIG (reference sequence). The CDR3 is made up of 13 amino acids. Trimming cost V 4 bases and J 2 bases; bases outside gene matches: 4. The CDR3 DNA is TGTGCCTGGATGCGGGAGGTTACCTACGAGCAGTACTTC. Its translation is CAWMREVTYEQYF.

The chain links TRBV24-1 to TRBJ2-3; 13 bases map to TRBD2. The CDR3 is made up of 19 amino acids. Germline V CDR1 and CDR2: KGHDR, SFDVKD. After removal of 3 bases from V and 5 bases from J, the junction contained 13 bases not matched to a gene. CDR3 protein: CATSDPLLTSGGAIDTQYF. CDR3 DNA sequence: TGTGCCACCAGTGATCCTTTACTTACTAGCGGGGGGGCCATAGATACGCAGTATTTT.

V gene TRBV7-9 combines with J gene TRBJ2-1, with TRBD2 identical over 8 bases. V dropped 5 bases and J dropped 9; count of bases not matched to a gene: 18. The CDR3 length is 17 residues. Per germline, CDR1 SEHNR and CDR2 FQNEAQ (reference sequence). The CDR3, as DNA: TGTGCCAGCAGCACCGAGAACCAGCGGGAGTATGATGGTGAGCAGTTCTTC. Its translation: CASSTENQREYDGEQFF.

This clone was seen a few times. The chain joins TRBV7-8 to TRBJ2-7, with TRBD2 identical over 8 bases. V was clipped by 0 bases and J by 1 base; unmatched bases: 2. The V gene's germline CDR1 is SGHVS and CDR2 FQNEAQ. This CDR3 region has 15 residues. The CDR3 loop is CASSLASGRSYEQYF. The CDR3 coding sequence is TGTGCCAGCAGCTTAGCAAGCGGGAGATCCTACGAGCAGTACTTC.

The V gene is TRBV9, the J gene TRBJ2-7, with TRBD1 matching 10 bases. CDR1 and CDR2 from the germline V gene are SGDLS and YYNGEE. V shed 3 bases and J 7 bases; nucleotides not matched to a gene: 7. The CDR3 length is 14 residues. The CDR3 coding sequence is TGTGCCAGCAGCGCCGGGACAGGGGCGGGGGAGCAGTACTTC. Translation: CASSAGTGAGEQYF.

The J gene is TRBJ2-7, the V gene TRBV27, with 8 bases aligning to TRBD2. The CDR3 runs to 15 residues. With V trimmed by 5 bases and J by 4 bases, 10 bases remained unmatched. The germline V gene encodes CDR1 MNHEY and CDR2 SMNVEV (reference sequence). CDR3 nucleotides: TGTGCCAGCAGTACGGGACTAGGAGTTAGATACGAGCAGTACTTC. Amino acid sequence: CASSTGLGVRYEQYF.

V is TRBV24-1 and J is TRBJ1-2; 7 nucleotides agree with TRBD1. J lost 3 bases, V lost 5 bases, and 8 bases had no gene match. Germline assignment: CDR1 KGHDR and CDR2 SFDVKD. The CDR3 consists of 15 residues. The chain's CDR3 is CATSVIDRDDYGYTF. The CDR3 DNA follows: TGTGCCACCAGTGTCATAGACAGGGATGACTATGGCTACACCTTC.

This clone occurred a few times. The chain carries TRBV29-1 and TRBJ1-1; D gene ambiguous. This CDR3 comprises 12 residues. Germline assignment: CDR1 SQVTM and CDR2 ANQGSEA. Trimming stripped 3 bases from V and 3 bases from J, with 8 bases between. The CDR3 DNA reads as TGCAGCGTTGATGCAGACTACACTGAAGCTTTCTTT. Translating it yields CSVDADYTEAFF.

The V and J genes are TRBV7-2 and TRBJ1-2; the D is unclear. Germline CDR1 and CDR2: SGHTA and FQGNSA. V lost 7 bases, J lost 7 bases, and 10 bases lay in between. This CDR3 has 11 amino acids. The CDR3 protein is CASITLSGYTF. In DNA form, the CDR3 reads TGTGCCAGCATCACCCTATCTGGCTACACCTTC.

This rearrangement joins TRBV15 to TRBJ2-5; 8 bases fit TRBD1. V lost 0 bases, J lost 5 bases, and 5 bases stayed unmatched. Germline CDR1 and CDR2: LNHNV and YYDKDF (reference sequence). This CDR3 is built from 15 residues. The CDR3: CATSRETGAGETQYF. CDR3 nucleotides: TGTGCCACCAGCAGAGAGACAGGGGCGGGCGAGACCCAGTACTTC.